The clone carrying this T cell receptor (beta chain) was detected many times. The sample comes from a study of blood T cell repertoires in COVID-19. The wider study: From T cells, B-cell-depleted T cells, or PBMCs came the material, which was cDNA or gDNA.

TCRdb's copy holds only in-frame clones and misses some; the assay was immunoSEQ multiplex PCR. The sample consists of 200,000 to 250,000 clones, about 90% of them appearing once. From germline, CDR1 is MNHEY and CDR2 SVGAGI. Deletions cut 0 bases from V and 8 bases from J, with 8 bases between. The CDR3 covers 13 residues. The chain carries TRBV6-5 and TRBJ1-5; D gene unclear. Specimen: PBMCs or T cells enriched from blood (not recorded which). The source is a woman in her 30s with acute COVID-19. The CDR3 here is CASSYSKAEPQHF. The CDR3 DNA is TGTGCCAGCAGTTACTCGAAAGCGGAGCCCCAGCATTTT.